Detailed here is one T cell receptor (beta chain). Which antigen it targets is not known. There are no base qualities to consult, and no much larger clone falls within one base. The sample comes from a study of shared clonotypes between healthy human individuals (dated by TCRdb to 2019 to 2021). Some background on the complete study: A couple of women and a few men aged 18 to 49 years were included in the cohort. For each donor, CD4 naive and CD4 memory were each run on three plates, CD8 naive on two plates, and CD8 memory on one plate. The study deeply sequenced blood TCR repertoires of five healthy adults to estimate repertoire size and the extent of clonotype sharing between individuals. Libraries were prepared and TCR repertoires were sequenced by different laboratories using diverse techniques, in order to increase sequencing depth and limit assay-specific biases. Per donor, leukapheresis produced somewhere between about 0.8 and 9 billion PBMCs.

Overall study results and their limits: Sharing across several donors was observed for around 5% of naive CD4, 3.5% of naive CD8, over 2% of memory CD4, and roughly 0.4% of memory CD8 clonotypes. Naive subsets generally had larger estimated clonotype richness than memory subsets. Because the study included a small number of donors, the genetic and exposure-history diversity represented was limited. Pairwise subsampling led to the expectation that sequencing depth would affect the degree of clonotype sharing among donors. Compared with non-shared clonotypes, the clonotypes found in all four sorted-subset donors had higher generation probabilities. Sampling was restricted to blood, and TCR repertoires in tissue are likely to differ from TCR repertoires in blood. Rarefaction of sorted-subset datasets indicated incomplete sequencing despite the large sequencing depth.

Using the deep immunoSEQ assay, multiplex PCR amplified TCR CDR3 regions from genomic DNA. Extracted genomic DNA from each cell subset was spread evenly across all wells of several immunoSEQ 96-well plates, with each plate serving as a replicate. For sorted subsets, each replicate PCR was loaded with 200 to 250 ng genomic DNA, equivalent to 30,000 or so T cell genomes. Purified libraries were measured with a Qubit 3.0 fluorometer, size-checked on a Bioanalyzer 2100, and measured again with the KAPA Library Quantification kit. A separate single-read 150-cycle Illumina NextSeq 550 flow cell was used to sequence each immunoSEQ 96-well plate. As for the original processing: The immunoSEQ output contained only junctional sequences without quality scores, so filtering could not match that applied to full-length reads. To assign V/J genes and CDR3, sequences were annotated using PyIR, a Python wrapper for IgBLAST v1.9, with IMGT germline references. Reads were filtered out if the reads had weak V/J assignments (E-value above 1e-6), no CDR3, stop codons, out-of-frame junctions, or ambiguous translated residues. V3J clonotypes were defined as sequences sharing the same inferred V gene, J gene, and CDR3 amino acid sequence. Percentage overlap between repertoires was computed as shared unique clonotypes divided by the size of the smaller repertoire. Repertoire richness was assessed with RTK rarefaction, the Chao1 estimator, and Recon v2.1 estimates of unobserved clonotypes. Generation probabilities for all TCRbeta clonotypes obtained by the gDNA method from a handful of donors were computed using OLGA. TCRdb provides this immuneACCESS table in a form limited to in-frame rearrangements. Some clones are lacking; in checked studies, under half of them reflect an unresolved V gene, and why the rest are absent is not known. The V and J calls and the clone size are those of that table, but D and trimming were determined from the DNA. Across this sample there are about 2.3 million clones, with about nine tenths seen only once. Of the sample, 0.37% falls within the top ten clones.

The donors were healthy, HIV-negative adults with no recently reported acute infections or vaccinations. Every donor was a Caucasian adult living in Nashville, Tennessee, USA. Magnetic negative selection was used to enrich CD4+ T cells, after which naive cells were positively selected on CD45RA and the negative fraction became the memory subset. Blood was obtained by leukapheresis, after which PBMCs were separated by Ficoll-Histopaque density gradient centrifugation and cryopreserved in liquid nitrogen vapor phase. Analytical flow cytometry was used to check the purity and quantity of each magnetically sorted T cell population. Genomic DNA was isolated from each sorted fraction and quantified by UV absorbance on a Nanodrop 2000c. The origin of this receptor is a man between 18 and 35 years old in good health. Some clones in this sample may be carry-over from other donors' samples. Sequencing was carried out using naive CD4+ T cells from PBMCs. What the cell subset or site label conveys for this sample: CD45RA+ positively selected.

The DNA sequence reads TGTGCCAGCAGCCCTCTGTCCGGGCCCTATAGCAATCAGCCCCAGCATTTT. It is translated as CASSPLSGPYSNQPQHF. The receptor chain draws on TRBV5-8 and TRBJ1-5, with the D gene call left open. The CDR3 measures 17 amino acids from cysteine to phenylalanine. Solely the CDR3 DNA is kept, with 51 bases framed from the first base. From a lookup of the germline V gene, CDR1 and CDR2 are SGHTS and YDEGEE. Cut back by 4 bases and 0 bases, the V and J ends lie 17 bases apart.